This note documents a single T cell receptor beta chain sequence. Its antigen is as yet unknown. These data originate in a study of CD8 T cells in Susac syndrome. Study conclusions and caveats: The study's TCR sequencing and HLA analysis covered a relatively small number of individuals, and the study acknowledged this.

TEMRA cells were enriched by FACS, while CD8+ and CD4+ T cells were obtained through a negative isolation that was performed magnetically. Random hexamers were used to reverse transcribe the RNA input (about 0.5 to 1 ug). From the immunoSEQ multiplex PCR reads, TCRdb called clonotypes with MiXCR, one entry per CDR3 protein. The sample lists more than 150,000 distinct CDR3 sequences, around 96% occurring once. The CDR3 contains 14 residues. The germline V gene has CDR1 PRHDT and CDR2 FYEKMQ (reference sequence). With V trimmed by 5 bases and J by 4 bases, 8 bases remained unmatched. The chain is built from TRBV13 and TRBJ2-7; 7 bases match TRBD2. The sequence derives from a human donor with multiple sclerosis. Sequenced: CD8+ T cells from PBMCs. CDR3 loop: CASSTGGGSYEQYF. The CDR3 nucleotides read TGTGCCAGCAGCACCGGCGGGGGTAGTTACGAGCAGTACTTC. The complete variable domain, with remaining parts taken from reference TRBV13 and TRBJ2-7, reads AAGVIQSPRHLIKEKRETATLKCYPIPRHDTVYWYQQGPGQDPQFLISFYEKMQSDKGSIPDRFSAQQFSDYHSELNMSSLELGDSALYFCASSTGGGSYEQYFGPGTRLTVT.